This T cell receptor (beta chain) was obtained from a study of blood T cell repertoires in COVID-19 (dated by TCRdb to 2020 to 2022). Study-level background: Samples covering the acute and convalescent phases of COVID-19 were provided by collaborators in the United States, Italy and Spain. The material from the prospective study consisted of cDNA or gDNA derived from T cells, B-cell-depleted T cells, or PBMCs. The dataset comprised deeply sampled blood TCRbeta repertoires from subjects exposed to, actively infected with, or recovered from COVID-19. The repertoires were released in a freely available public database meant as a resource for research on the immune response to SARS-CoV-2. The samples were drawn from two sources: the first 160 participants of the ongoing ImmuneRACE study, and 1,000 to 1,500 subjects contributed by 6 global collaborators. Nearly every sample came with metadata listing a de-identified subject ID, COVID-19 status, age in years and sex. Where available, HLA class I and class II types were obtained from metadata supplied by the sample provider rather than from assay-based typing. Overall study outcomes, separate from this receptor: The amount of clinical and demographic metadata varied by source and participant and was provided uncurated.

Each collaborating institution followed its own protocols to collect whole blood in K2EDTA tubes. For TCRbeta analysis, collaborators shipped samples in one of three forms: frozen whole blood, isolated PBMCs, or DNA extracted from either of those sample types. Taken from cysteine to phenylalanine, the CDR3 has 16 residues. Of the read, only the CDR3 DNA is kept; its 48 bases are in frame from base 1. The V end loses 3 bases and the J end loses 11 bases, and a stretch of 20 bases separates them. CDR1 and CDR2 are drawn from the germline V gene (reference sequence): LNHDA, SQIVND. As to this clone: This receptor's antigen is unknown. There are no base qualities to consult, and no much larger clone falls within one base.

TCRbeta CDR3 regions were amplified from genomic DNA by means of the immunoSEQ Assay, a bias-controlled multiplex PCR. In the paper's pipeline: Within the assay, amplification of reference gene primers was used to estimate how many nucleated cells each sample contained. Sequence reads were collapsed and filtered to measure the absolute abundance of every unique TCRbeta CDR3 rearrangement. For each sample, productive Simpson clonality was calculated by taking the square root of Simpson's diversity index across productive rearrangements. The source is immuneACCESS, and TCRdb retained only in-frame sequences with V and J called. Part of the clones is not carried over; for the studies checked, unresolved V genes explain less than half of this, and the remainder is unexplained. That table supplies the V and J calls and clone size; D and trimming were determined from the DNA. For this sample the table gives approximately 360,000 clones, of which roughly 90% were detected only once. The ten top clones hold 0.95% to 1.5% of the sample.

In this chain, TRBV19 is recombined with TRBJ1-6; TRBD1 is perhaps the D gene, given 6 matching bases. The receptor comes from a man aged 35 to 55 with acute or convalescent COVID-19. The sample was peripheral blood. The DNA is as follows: TGTGCCAGTAGTATGGCCAGGCAGGGGATGGATACACCCCTCCACTTT. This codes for CASSMARQGMDTPLHF. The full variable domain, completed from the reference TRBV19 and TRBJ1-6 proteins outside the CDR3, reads DGGITQSPKYLFRKEGQNVTLSCEQNLNHDAMYWYRQDPGQGLRLIYYSQIVNDFQKGDIAEGYSVSREKKESFPLTVTSAQKNPTAFYLCASSMARQGMDTPLHFGNGTRLTVT.